This T cell receptor (beta chain) is drawn from a study of T cell responses to AZD1222 COVID-19 vaccine. Repertoires were generated with immunoSEQ multiplex PCR, while TCRdb's copy carries only in-frame clones and drops some. Seen here are some 75,000 clones, about 88% observed once, and the top ten hold approximately 10%. CDR3 size: 14 residues. Germline V CDR1 and CDR2: MDHEN, SYDVKM. V lost 6 bases and J lost 2; bases outside the gene matches: 7. The receptor was derived from an adult in good health. The genes are TRBV28 and TRBJ2-7, with 7 bases aligning to TRBD2. The material sequenced was peripheral blood, taken on day 0 of AZD1222 vaccination. The CDR3 region is CASRGVGGPYEQYF. CDR3 coding DNA: TGTGCCAGCAGAGGCGTGGGAGGGCCCTACGAGCAGTACTTC. Based on the CDR3 plus reference TRBV28 and TRBJ2-7, the full variable domain is DVKVTQSSRYLVKRTGEKVFLECVQDMDHENMFWYRQDPGLGLRLIYFSYDVKMKEKGDIPEGYSVSREKKERFSLILESASTNQTSMYLCASRGVGGPYEQYFGPGTRLTVT.